Included here is one TCR beta chain sequence, with context. The antigen remains unidentified. Repertoires were generated with immunoSEQ multiplex PCR, while TCRdb's copy carries only in-frame clones and drops some. The sample lists 77,000 or so clones, about 91% occurring once. This sample was included in a study of T cell responses to AZD1222 COVID-19 vaccine. General study points: Most donors were white British, females outnumbered males, and clonal diversity was possibly underestimated.

Looked up from germline, CDR1 is GTSNPN and CDR2 is SVGIG (reference sequence). Deletions cut 2 bases from V and 0 bases from J, with 11 bases between. The CDR3 is 15 amino acids. The sequence was collected from an adult in good health. Sequenced here: peripheral blood, sampled on day 0 of MenACWY control vaccination. The chain combines TRBV30 with TRBJ2-4; a possible D gene is TRBD2 (7 bases). The CDR3 DNA reads as TGTGCCTGGAGTTTCGGGGGGCTAGCCAAAAACATTCAGTACTTC. Residues: CAWSFGGLAKNIQYF. Based on the CDR3 plus reference TRBV30 and TRBJ2-4, the full variable domain is SQTIHQWPATLVQPVGSPLSLECTVEGTSNPNLYWYRQAAGRGLQLLFYSVGIGQISSEVPQNLSASRPQDRQFILSSKKLLLSDSGFYLCAWSFGGLAKNIQYFGAGTRLSVL.